In this sample, the clone carrying this T cell receptor beta chain turned up many times. This sample is drawn from a study of T cells in Graves' hyperthyroidism and ophthalmopathy. Background on the study: Pretreatment peripheral blood was obtained at initial diagnosis.

RNA transcripts gave rise to amplified TCR beta CDR3 regions. In the first-round RT-PCR of the TCR CDR3, the HTBI primer set was used. Via MiXCR, TCRdb re-called the multiplex PCR reads, giving one row per CDR3 protein. This table has roughly 500,000 distinct CDR3 sequences, roughly 22% appearing once. The sequence was collected from a woman aged 70-85 years with Graves' ophthalmopathy. Sequencing input: blood.

Here the CDR3 DNA reads TGTGCCAGCAGTCGCCCGAGTAGGACTGAAGCTTTCTTT. This codes for CASSRPSRTEAFF. V usage is TRBV6-1 and J usage is TRBJ1-1; D is ambiguous. The CDR3 has 13 amino acids. Between the trimmed V and J ends, which lost 5 bases and 5 bases, there was a span of 12 bases. Germline V gene lookup returns CDR1 MNHNS and CDR2 SASEGT.